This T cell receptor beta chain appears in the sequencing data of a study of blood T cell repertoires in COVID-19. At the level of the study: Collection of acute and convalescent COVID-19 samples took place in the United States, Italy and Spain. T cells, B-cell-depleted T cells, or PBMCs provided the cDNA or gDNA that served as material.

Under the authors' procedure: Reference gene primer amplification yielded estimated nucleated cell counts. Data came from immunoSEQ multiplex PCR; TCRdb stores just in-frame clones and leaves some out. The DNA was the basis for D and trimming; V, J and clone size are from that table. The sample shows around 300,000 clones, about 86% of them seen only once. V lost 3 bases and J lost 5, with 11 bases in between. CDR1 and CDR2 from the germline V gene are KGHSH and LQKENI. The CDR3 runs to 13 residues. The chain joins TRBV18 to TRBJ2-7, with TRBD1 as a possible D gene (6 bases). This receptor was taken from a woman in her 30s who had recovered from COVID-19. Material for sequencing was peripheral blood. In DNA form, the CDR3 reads TGTGCCAGCTCACCGTACCAGGGGAACGAGCAGTACTTC. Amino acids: CASSPYQGNEQYF.